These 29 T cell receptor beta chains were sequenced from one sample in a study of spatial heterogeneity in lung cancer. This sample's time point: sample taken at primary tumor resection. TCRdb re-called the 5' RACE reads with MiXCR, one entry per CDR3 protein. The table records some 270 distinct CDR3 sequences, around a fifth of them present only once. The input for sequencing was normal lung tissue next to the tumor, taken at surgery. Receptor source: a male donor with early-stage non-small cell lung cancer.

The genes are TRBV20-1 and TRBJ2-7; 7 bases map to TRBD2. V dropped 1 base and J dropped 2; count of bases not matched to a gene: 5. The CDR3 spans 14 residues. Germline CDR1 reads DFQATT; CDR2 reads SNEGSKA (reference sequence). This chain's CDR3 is CSARGDAGAYEQYF. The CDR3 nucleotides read TGCAGTGCTAGAGGAGATGCGGGAGCCTACGAGCAGTACTTC.

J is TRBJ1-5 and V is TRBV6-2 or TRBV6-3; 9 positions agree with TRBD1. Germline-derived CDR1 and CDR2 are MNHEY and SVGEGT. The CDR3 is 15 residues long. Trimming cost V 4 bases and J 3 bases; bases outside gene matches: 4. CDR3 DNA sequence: TGTGCCAGCAGTTTCGACAGGGGGGTCAATCAGCCCCAGCATTTT. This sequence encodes CASSFDRGVNQPQHF.

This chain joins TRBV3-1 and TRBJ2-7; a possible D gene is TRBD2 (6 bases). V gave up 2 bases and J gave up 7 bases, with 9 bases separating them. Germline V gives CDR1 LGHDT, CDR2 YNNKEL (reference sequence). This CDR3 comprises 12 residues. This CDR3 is CASSQNRGEQYF. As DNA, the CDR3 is TGTGCCAGCAGCCAAAACCGGGGGGAGCAGTACTTC.

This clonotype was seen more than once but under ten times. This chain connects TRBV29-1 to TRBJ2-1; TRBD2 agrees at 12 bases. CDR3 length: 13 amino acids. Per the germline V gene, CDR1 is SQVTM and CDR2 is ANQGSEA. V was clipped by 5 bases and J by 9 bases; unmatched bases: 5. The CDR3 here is CSVRLTSGGEQFF. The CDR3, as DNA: TGCAGCGTTCGCCTGACTAGCGGGGGTGAGCAGTTCTTC.

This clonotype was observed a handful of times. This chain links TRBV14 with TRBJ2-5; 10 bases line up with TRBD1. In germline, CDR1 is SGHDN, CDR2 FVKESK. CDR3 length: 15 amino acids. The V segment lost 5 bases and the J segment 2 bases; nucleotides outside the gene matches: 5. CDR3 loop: CASSDRTGGQETQYF. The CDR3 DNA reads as TGTGCCAGCAGCGACAGGACAGGGGGGCAAGAGACCCAGTACTTC.

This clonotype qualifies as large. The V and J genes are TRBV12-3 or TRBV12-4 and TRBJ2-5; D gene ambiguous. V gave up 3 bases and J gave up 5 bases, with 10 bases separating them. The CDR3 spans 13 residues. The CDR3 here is CASSLSPSETQYF. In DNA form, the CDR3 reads TGTGCCAGCAGTTTGTCCCCCTCTGAGACCCAGTACTTC.

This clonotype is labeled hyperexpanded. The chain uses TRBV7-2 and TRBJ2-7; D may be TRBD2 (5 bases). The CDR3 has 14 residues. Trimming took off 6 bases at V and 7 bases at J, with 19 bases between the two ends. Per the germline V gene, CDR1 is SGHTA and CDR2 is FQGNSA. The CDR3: CASSSALRTQEQYF. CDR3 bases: TGTGCCAGCAGTTCCGCCCTCCGGACTCAAGAGCAGTACTTC.

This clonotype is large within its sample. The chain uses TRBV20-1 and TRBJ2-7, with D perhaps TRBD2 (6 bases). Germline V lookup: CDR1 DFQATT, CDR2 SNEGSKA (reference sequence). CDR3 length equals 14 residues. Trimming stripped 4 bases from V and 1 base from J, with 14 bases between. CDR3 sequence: CSAIFEGLSYEQYF. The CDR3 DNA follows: TGCAGTGCTATTTTCGAGGGACTTTCCTACGAGCAGTACTTC.

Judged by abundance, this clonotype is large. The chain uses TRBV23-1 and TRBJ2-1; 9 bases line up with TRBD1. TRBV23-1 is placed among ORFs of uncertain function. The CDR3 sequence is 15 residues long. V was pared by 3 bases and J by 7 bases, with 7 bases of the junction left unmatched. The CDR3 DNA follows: TGCGCCAGCAGTCAGGCGACAGGGGGGACGAATGAGCAGTTCTTC. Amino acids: CASSQATGGTNEQFF.

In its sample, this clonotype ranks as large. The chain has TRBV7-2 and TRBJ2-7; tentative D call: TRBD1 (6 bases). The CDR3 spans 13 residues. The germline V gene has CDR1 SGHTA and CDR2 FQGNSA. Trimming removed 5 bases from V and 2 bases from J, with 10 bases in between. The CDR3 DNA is TGTGCCAGCAGCACGGACAGTGCCTACGAGCAGTACTTC. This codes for CASSTDSAYEQYF.

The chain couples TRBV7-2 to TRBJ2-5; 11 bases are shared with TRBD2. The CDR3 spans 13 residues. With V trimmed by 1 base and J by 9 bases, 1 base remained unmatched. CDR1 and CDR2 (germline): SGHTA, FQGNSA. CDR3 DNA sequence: TGTGCCAGCAGCTTAGAACTAGCGGGGGCCCAGTACTTC. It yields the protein CASSLELAGAQYF.

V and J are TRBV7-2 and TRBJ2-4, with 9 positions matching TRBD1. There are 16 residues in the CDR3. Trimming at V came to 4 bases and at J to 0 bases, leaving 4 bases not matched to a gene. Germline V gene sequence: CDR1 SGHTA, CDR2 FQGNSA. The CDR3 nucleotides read TGTGCCAGCAGCTACGGACAGGGGATAGCCAAAAACATTCAGTACTTC. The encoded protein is CASSYGQGIAKNIQYF.

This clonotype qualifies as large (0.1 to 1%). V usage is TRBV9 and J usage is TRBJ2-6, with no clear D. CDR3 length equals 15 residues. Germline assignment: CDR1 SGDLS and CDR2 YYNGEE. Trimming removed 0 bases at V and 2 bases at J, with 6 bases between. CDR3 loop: CASSVDGAGANVLTF. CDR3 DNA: TGTGCCAGCAGCGTAGATGGGGCTGGGGCCAACGTCCTGACTTTC.

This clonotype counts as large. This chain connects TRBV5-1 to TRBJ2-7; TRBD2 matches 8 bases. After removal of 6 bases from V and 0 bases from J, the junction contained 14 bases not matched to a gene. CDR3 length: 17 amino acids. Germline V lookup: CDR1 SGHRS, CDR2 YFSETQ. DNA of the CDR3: TGCGCCAGCACCCCCCTACGGGGGGGTTCTAACTCCTACGAGCAGTACTTC. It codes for CASTPLRGGSNSYEQYF.

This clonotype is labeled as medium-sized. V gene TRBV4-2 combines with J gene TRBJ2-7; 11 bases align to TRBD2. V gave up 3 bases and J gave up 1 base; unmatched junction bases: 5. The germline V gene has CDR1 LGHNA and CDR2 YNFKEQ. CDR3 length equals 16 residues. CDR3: CASSHSGTSGSYEQYF. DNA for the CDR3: TGTGCCAGCAGCCACTCGGGGACTAGCGGTTCCTACGAGCAGTACTTC.

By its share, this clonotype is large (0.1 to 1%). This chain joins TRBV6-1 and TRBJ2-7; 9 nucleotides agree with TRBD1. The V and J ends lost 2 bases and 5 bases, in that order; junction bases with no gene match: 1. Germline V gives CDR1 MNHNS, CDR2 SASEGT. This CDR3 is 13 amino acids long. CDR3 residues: CASSERDRDEQYF. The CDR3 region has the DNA TGTGCCAGCAGTGAACGGGACAGGGACGAGCAGTACTTC.

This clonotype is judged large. CDR3 in amino acids: CASSLGSGTGNQPQHF. The CDR3, as DNA: TGCGCCAGCAGCTTGGGATCCGGGACAGGGAATCAGCCCCAGCATTTT. The chain joins TRBV5-1 to TRBJ1-5; 9 bases are a match to TRBD1. CDR1 and CDR2 from the germline V gene are SGHRS and YFSETQ. Trimming took 0 bases from V and 4 from J; bases not matched to a gene: 5. CDR3 size: 16 residues.

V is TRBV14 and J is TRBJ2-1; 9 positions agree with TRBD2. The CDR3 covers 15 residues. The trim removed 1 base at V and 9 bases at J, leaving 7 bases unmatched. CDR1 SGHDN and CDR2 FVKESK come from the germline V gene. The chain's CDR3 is CASSQVGGGAVEQFF. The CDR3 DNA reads TGTGCCAGCAGCCAAGTAGGCGGGGGGGCTGTTGAGCAGTTCTTC.

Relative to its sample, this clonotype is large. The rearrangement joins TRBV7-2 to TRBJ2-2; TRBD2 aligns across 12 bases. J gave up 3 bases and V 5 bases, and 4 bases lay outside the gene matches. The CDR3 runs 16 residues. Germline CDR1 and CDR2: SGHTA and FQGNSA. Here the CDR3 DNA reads TGTGCCAGCAGCCGTCTAGCGGGGGGGTACACCGGGGAGCTGTTTTTT. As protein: CASSRLAGGYTGELFF. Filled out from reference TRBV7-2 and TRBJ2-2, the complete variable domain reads GAGVSQSPSNKVTEKGKDVELRCDPISGHTALYWYRQSLGQGLEFLIYFQGNSAPDKSGLPSDRFSAERTGGSVSTLTIQRTQQEDSAVYLCASSRLAGGYTGELFFGEGSRLTVL.

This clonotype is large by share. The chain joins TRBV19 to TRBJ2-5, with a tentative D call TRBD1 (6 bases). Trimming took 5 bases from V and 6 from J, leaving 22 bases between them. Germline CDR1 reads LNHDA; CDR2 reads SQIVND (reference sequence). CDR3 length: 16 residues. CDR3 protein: CASSSSQGDRRKTQYF. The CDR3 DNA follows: TGTGCCAGTAGTTCGTCCCAAGGCGACAGGCGGAAGACCCAGTACTTC.

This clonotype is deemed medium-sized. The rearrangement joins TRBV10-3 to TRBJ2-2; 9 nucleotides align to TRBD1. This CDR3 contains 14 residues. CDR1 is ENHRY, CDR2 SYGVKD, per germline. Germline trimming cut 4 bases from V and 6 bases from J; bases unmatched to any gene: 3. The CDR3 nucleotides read TGTGCCATCAGTGGACAGGGGGACGCCGGGGAGCTGTTTTTT. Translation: CAISGQGDAGELFF.

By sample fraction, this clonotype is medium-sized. CDR3 loop: CASSGLRGTGANVLTF. CDR3 sequence (DNA): TGTGCCAGCAGTGGATTGCGGGGAACTGGGGCCAACGTCCTGACTTTC. The chain is built from TRBV2 and TRBJ2-6; D possibly corresponds to TRBD2 (6 bases). Deletions cut 4 bases from V and 2 bases from J, with 12 bases between. There are 16 residues in the CDR3. Germline V gene lookup returns CDR1 SNHLY and CDR2 FYNNEI.

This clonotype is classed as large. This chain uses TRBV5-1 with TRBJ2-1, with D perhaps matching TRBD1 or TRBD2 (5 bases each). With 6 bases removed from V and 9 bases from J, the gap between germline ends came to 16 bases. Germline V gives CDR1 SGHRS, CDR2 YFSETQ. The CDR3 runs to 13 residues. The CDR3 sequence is CASTGLWGSEQFF. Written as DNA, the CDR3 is TGCGCCAGCACGGGCCTATGGGGGAGTGAGCAGTTCTTC.

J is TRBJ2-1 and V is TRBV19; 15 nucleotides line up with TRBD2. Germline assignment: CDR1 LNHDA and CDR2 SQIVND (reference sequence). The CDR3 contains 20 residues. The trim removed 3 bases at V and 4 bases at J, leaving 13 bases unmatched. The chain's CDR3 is CASSISKGLAGGRGYNEQFF. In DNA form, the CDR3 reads TGTGCCAGTAGTATCTCCAAGGGACTAGCGGGAGGTCGAGGATACAATGAGCAGTTCTTC.

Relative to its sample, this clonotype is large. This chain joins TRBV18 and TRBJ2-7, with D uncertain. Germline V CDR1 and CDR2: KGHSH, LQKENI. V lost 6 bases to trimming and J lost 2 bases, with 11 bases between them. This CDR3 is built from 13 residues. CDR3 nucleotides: TGTGCCAGCTCCCCAGACCGTACCTACGAGCAGTACTTC. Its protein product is CASSPDRTYEQYF.

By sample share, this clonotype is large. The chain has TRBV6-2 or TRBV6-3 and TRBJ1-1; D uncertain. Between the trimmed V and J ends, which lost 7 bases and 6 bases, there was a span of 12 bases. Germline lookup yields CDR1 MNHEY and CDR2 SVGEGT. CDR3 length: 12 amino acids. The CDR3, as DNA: TGTGCCAGCAACTCCGGGTGGGCTGAAGCTTTCTTT. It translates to CASNSGWAEAFF.

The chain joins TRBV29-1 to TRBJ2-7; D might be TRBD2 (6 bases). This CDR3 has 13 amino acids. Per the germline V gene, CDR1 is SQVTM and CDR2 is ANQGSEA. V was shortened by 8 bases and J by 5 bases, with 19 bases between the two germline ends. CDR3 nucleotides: TGCAGCACCGTAGCGGCATCGGGGGACGAGCAGTACTTC. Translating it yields CSTVAASGDEQYF.

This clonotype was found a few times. DNA of the CDR3: TGTGCCATCACCACGGACAGGTCCTACAATGAGCAGTTCTTC. Translated: CAITTDRSYNEQFF. The rearrangement links TRBV10-3 to TRBJ2-1, with 7 positions matching TRBD1. Germline assignment: CDR1 ENHRY and CDR2 SYGVKD. The CDR3 is 14 residues long. V lost 7 bases to trimming and J lost 1 base; unmatched junction nucleotides: 4.

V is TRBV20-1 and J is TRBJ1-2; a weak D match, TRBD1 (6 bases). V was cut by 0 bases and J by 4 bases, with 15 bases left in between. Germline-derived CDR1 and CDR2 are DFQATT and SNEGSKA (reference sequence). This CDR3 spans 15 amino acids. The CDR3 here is CSARDRAGEGYGYTF. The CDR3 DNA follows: TGCAGTGCTAGAGATCGCGCAGGGGAAGGCTATGGCTACACCTTC.